The 9 T cell receptor beta chains below were found in one sample sequenced in a study of CD8 T cells in Susac syndrome. RNA amounts of roughly 0.5 to 1 ug underwent reverse transcription with random hexamers. TCRdb redid the calling of the immunoSEQ multiplex PCR reads with MiXCR, one entry per CDR3 protein. The sample shows approximately 120,000 distinct CDR3 sequences, more than 90% of them seen only once. Sample: CD8+ T cells from PBMCs. These receptors originate from a human donor with Susac syndrome.

This chain joins TRBV7-9 and TRBJ2-6; D gene unclear. This CDR3 region has 16 residues. In germline, CDR1 is SEHNR, CDR2 FQNEAQ (reference sequence). The V end lost 5 bases, the J end lost 0 bases, and 11 bases lay between the germline ends. The CDR3 is CASSPHGLSGANVLTF. CDR3 bases: TGTGCCAGCAGCCCCCACGGCCTCTCTGGGGCCAACGTCCTGACTTTC.

The chain combines TRBV2 with TRBJ1-4; D unresolved. Germline CDR1 SNHLY, CDR2 FYNNEI. The ends were cut back, 3 bases at V and 2 bases at J, with 13 bases in the middle. The CDR3 is 16 residues long. The CDR3 sequence: CASSETSPRTNEKLFF. The CDR3 region has the DNA TGTGCCAGCAGTGAGACGTCCCCGCGGACTAATGAAAAACTGTTTTTT.

The chain is built from TRBV7-3 and TRBJ2-3; 7 bases agree with TRBD2. The J segment lost 6 bases and the V segment lost 3 bases, leaving 9 bases of the junction unmatched. The CDR3 totals 15 residues. The germline CDR1 and CDR2 sequences are SGHTA and FQGTGA. The CDR3 protein is CASSLGERAGDTQYF. CDR3 in DNA: TGTGCCAGCAGCTTGGGGGAGCGAGCGGGGGATACGCAGTATTTT.

CDR3 nucleotides: TGTGCCAGCAGGACCTGGGCTAGCGGGTACAATGAGCAGTTCTTC. Its protein product is CASRTWASGYNEQFF. The chain has TRBV6-5 and TRBJ2-1, with TRBD2 matching over 8 bases. Trimming removed 6 bases from V and 4 bases from J; junction bases left unmatched: 8. The length of the CDR3 is 15 residues. The germline CDR1 and CDR2 sequences are MNHEY and SVGAGI.

The chain combines TRBV5-6 with TRBJ2-1, with D maybe TRBD2 (5 bases). Per the germline V gene, CDR1 is SGHDT and CDR2 is YYEEEE. The ends were cut back, 3 bases at V and 0 bases at J, with 19 bases in the middle. The CDR3 is 18 amino acids. CDR3 DNA: TGTGCCAGCAGCTCGCCCCTCGGGGTCCCCTTCTCCTACAATGAGCAGTTCTTC. It translates to CASSSPLGVPFSYNEQFF.

The chain has TRBV29-1 and TRBJ2-3, with 7 bases matching TRBD1. J lost 0 bases, V lost 5 bases, and 8 bases had no gene match. Germline CDR1 and CDR2: SQVTM and ANQGSEA. CDR3 length equals 15 residues. The CDR3: CSVPRDRPSTDTQYF. The CDR3, as DNA: TGCAGCGTTCCCCGGGACAGACCTAGCACAGATACGCAGTATTTT.

V usage is TRBV9 and J usage is TRBJ1-3; D unresolved. Trimming took off 3 bases at V and 2 bases at J, with 15 bases between the two ends. Germline V gene sequence: CDR1 SGDLS, CDR2 YYNGEE. The CDR3 spans 16 residues. CDR3 in amino acids: CASSAGGSFAGNTIYF. The CDR3 nucleotides are TGTGCCAGCAGCGCCGGCGGATCGTTCGCTGGAAACACCATATATTTT.

This clonotype was observed a single time. This chain links TRBV7-3 with TRBJ2-1, with TRBD1 identical over 9 bases. Germline CDR1 SGHTA, CDR2 FQGTGA. The V and J ends lost 5 bases and 5 bases, in that order; junction bases with no gene match: 7. This CDR3 is built from 15 residues. The CDR3 region is CASSQVGTGNNEQFF. The CDR3 nucleotides read TGTGCCAGCAGCCAGGTGGGGACAGGGAACAATGAGCAGTTCTTC.

The chain carries TRBV20-1 and TRBJ2-2, with 8 bases lining up with TRBD2. The CDR3 is made up of 11 amino acids. Germline CDR1 reads DFQATT; CDR2 reads SNEGSKA (reference sequence). DNA for the CDR3: TGCTGCGGGGGGTGGGCCGGGGAGCTGTTTTTT. Residues: CCGGWAGELFF.